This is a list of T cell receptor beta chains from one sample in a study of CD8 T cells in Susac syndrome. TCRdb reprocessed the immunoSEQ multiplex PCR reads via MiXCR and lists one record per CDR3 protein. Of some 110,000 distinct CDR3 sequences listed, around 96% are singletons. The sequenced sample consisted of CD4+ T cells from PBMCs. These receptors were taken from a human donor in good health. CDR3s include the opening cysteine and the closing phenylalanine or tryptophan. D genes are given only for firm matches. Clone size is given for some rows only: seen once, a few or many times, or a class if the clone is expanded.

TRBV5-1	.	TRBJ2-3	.	CASSQSSTDTQYF	TGCGCCAGCAGCCAGTCTAGCACAGATACGCAGTATTTT
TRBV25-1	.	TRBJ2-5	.	CASNYGAGPQETQYF	TGTGCCAGCAACTATGGGGCGGGACCTCAAGAGACCCAGTACTTC
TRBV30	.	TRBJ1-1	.	CAWAGLNTEAFF	TGTGCCTGGGCAGGGCTGAACACTGAAGCTTTCTTT
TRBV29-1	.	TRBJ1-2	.	CSVEGIGYGYTF	TGCAGCGTTGAAGGGATTGGCTATGGCTACACCTTC
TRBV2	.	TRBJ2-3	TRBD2	CASSEEAGVKDTQYF	TGTGCCAGCAGTGAAGAAGCGGGAGTAAAGGATACGCAGTATTTT
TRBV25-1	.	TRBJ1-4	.	CASSDRLGSSLGNEKLFF	TGTGCCAGCAGTGATAGACTGGGTTCCTCCCTCGGTAATGAAAAACTGTTTTTT
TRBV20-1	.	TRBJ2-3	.	CSAKPRGATDTQYF	TGCAGTGCTAAACCCAGGGGTGCTACAGATACGCAGTATTTT
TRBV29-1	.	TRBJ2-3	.	CSVLLSGTQYF	TGCAGCGTCCTATTATCCGGTACGCAGTATTTT
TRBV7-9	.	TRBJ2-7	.	CASSRGTYEQYF	TGTGCCAGCTCCCGGGGCACCTACGAGCAGTACTTC
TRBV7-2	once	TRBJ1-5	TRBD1	CASSLTGGNNQPQHF	TGTGCCAGCAGCTTAACAGGGGGTAACAATCAGCCCCAGCATTTT
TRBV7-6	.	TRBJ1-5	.	CASSPNSRGWGSNQPQHF	TGTGCCAGCAGCCCGAATAGCCGGGGTTGGGGTAGCAATCAGCCCCAGCATTTT
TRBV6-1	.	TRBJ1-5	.	CASSTDGNQPQHF	TGTGCCAGCAGCACGGACGGCAATCAGCCCCAGCATTTT
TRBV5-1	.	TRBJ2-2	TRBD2	CASSLARLAGAGGELFF	TGCGCCAGCAGCTTGGCCCGACTAGCGGGAGCGGGCGGGGAGCTGTTTTTT
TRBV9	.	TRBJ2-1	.	CASSFPSSSYNEQFF	TGTGCCAGCAGCTTCCCCTCGAGCTCCTACAATGAGCAGTTCTTC
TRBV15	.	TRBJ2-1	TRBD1	CATSVRDSRGQFF	TGTGCCACCAGCGTCCGGGACAGCCGTGGGCAGTTCTTC
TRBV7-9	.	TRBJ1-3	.	CASSLSRTNSGNTIYF	TGTGCCAGCAGCTTATCGCGCACTAACTCTGGAAACACCATATATTTT
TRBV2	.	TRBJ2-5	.	CASSTQETQYF	TGTGCCAGCAGTACTCAAGAGACCCAGTACTTC
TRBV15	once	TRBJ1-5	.	CATSRGEGSQPQHF	TGTGCCACCAGCAGAGGGGAGGGCAGTCAGCCCCAGCATTTT
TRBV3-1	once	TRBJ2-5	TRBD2	CASRGSGRAETQYF	TGTGCCAGCAGGGGCAGCGGGAGGGCAGAGACCCAGTACTTC
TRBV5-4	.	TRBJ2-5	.	CASSLPWEETQYF	TGTGCCAGCAGCTTACCATGGGAAGAGACCCAGTACTTC
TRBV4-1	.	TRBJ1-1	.	CASSQRVGNTEAFF	TGCGCCAGCAGCCAAAGAGTAGGGAACACTGAAGCTTTCTTT
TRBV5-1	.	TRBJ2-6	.	CASSLTASNVLTF	TGCGCCAGCAGCTTGACAGCCTCCAACGTCCTGACTTTC
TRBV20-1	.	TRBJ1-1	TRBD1	CSARTGGERTEAFF	TGCAGTGCTAGGACAGGGGGCGAAAGGACTGAAGCTTTCTTT
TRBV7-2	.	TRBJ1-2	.	CAGTPESVYGYTF	TGTGCCGGCACACCAGAAAGCGTGTATGGCTACACCTTC
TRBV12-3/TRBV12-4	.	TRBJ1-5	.	CASSGSGAQPQHF	TGTGCCAGCAGTGGATCTGGCGCCCAGCCCCAGCATTTT
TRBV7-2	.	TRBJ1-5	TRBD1	CASSNSGTVNQPQHF	TGTGCCAGCAGCAATTCCGGGACAGTGAATCAGCCCCAGCATTTT
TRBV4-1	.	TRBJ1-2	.	CASSQARVFSRFYGYTF	TGCGCCAGCAGCCAAGCTAGGGTTTTCAGCAGGTTCTATGGCTACACCTTC
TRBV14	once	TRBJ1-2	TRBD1	CASSRGQGRGYTF	TGTGCCAGCAGCCGCGGACAGGGACGCGGCTACACCTTC
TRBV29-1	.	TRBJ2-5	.	CSVEDWNQETQYF	TGCAGCGTTGAAGATTGGAACCAAGAGACCCAGTACTTC
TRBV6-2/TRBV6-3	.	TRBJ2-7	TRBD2	CASSFRTSGRDEQYF	TGTGCCAGCAGTTTCCGGACTAGCGGGAGGGACGAGCAGTACTTC
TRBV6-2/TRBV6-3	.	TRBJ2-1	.	CASSRRDPNNEQFF	TGTGCCAGCAGTCGACGGGACCCAAACAATGAGCAGTTCTTC
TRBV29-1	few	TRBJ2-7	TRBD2	CSVSATSGSYEQYF	TGCAGCGTTTCCGCAACTAGCGGGAGCTACGAGCAGTACTTC
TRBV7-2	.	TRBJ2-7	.	CASSPQADPKQYF	TGTGCCAGCAGCCCCCAAGCGGACCCCAAGCAGTACTTC
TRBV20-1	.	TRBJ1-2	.	CSAPTENYAGYTF	TGCAGTGCCCCGACAGAAAACTATGCAGGCTACACCTTC
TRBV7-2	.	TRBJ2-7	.	CASSLRPSGSDEQYF	TGTGCCAGCAGCCTCAGACCTTCAGGGTCCGACGAGCAGTACTTC
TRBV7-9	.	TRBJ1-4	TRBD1	CASSRTGTGVKLFF	TGTGCCAGCAGTCGGACCGGGACAGGGGTTAAACTGTTTTTT
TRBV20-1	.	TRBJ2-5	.	CSARDLNQETQYF	TGCAGTGCTAGAGACCTGAATCAAGAGACCCAGTACTTC
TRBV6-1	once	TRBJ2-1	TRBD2	CASETSAFNEQFF	TGTGCCAGCGAGACTAGCGCTTTCAATGAGCAGTTCTTC
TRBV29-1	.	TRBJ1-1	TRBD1	CSGTTGVNTEAFF	TGCAGCGGTACAACAGGGGTGAACACTGAAGCTTTCTTT